This T cell receptor beta chain was captured in a study of T cell responses to AZD1222 COVID-19 vaccine. Sequenced by immunoSEQ multiplex PCR; TCRdb stores in-frame clones only, minus some. Here the sample spans around 130,000 clones, more than 85% being singletons. Overall study findings and caveats: Samples come after the peak T cell response, not at day 14. Regions left unmutated in variants are reportedly the target of nearly half of spike-specific TCRs. The study identified only five to seven AZD1222 recipients as seropositive at baseline. At 160-218 and 743-854, vaccine-associated CD4 TCRs were dominant, and they spanned spike.

A few counts support this clone. The target antigen is unknown. The ends lost 8 bases at V and 4 bases at J; junction bases unmatched: 6. There are 13 residues in the CDR3. Germline V gene data show CDR1 as SEHNR and CDR2 as FQNEAQ (reference sequence). The chain recombines TRBV7-9 with TRBJ1-1; 8 nucleotides agree with TRBD1. The source of this sequence is an adult in good health. The source was peripheral blood, collected on day 0 of AZD1222 vaccination. CDR3 sequence (DNA): TGTGCCAGCGGCAAAACAGGGGGCACTGAAGCTTTCTTT. Its translation is CASGKTGGTEAFF.